This T cell receptor (beta chain) is drawn from a study of early T cells in non-severe SARS-CoV-2 infection. TCRdb reanalysed the 5' RACE reads using MiXCR and keeps one entry per CDR3 protein. The table includes tens of thousands of distinct CDR3 sequences, 7.9% detected once. CDR1 is SGHTA and CDR2 is FQGNSA in the germline V gene. The CDR3 length is 16 residues. Trimming took off 4 bases at V and 1 base at J, with 17 bases between the two ends. This clonotype came up many times. The rearrangement joins TRBV7-2 to TRBJ2-7; perhaps TRBD2 as D (6 bases). This receptor was taken from an adult who was a healthcare worker with PCR-confirmed SARS-CoV-2 infection or an uninfected control (not recorded which). Here the sequenced sample was whole blood, taken at baseline. DNA for the CDR3: TGTGCCAGCAGCTCGGTTCAGGCGCGGGGTTCCTACGAGCAGTACTTC. It is translated as CASSSVQARGSYEQYF.